This TCR beta chain is from a study of blood T cell repertoires in COVID-19. Across the whole study: Samples of COVID-19 (acute and convalescent) were obtained from the United States, Italy and Spain. T cells, B-cell-depleted T cells, or PBMCs supplied cDNA or gDNA.

There are 14 residues in the CDR3. Germline assignment: CDR1 LNHDA and CDR2 SQIVND (reference sequence). The V end lost 6 bases, the J end lost 3 bases, and 11 bases lay between the germline ends. Per the original methods: Reference gene primer amplification yielded estimated nucleated cell counts. The method was immunoSEQ multiplex PCR; TCRdb's version includes in-frame clones alone and lacks a portion of them. V and J calls and clone size are those listed in that table; D and trimming were worked out from the DNA. The table includes 95,000 to 110,000 clones, approximately 80% detected once. The chain carries TRBV19 and TRBJ1-4, with no clear D. Specimen: peripheral blood. This TCR was sampled from a human donor in a cohort sampled during active COVID-19. The CDR3 spells CASRGTSANEKLFF. The CDR3 DNA sequence: TGTGCCAGTAGGGGCACCTCGGCTAATGAAAAACTGTTTTTT.